Detailed here is one TCR beta chain. This entry is derived from a study of OX40 agonist ivuxolimab in advanced cancers. The assay was immunoSEQ multiplex PCR, and TCRdb's table has in-frame clones only and misses some. The sample lists more than 70,000 clones, 65% to 90% seen once, with about 2% in the top ten. Germline V gives CDR1 SGHAT, CDR2 FQNNGV. This CDR3 contains 18 residues. V lost 1 base and J lost 11, with 24 bases in between. This TCR came from an adult with an advanced solid tumor such as melanoma, head and neck, liver or kidney cancer. The V and J genes are TRBV11-2 and TRBJ1-6; D possibly corresponds to TRBD1 (5 bases). Specimen: CD4+ or CD8+ T cells sorted from blood, collected in a trial of the OX40 agonist ivuxolimab. The CDR3 is CASSLGGDYPRISTPLHF. DNA for the CDR3: TGTGCCAGCAGCTTAGGGGGGGACTACCCCAGGATTTCCACACCCCTCCACTTT.